This T cell receptor (beta chain) originates from a study of blood T cell repertoires in COVID-19. Turning to the study itself: The origin of the acute and convalescent COVID-19 samples was the United States, Italy and Spain. The cDNA or gDNA used as material had been derived from T cells, B-cell-depleted T cells, or PBMCs.

This clone was counted once. With V trimmed by 4 bases and J by 0 bases, 6 bases remained unmatched. Germline lookup yields CDR1 SGHRS and CDR2 YFSETQ. The CDR3 runs 16 residues. Profiling relied on immunoSEQ multiplex PCR, and the TCRdb table lists in-frame clones only, not all of them. Among 270,000 or so clones listed, 86% were seen once. The clonotype originates from a man between 35 and 55 years old with active or convalescent COVID-19. V usage is TRBV5-1 and J usage is TRBJ1-5; 8 positions agree with TRBD1. Material for sequencing was peripheral blood. CDR3 sequence reads: CASSGGTGDSNQPQHF. The CDR3 bases are TGCGCCAGCAGCGGAGGGACAGGAGATAGCAATCAGCCCCAGCATTTT.